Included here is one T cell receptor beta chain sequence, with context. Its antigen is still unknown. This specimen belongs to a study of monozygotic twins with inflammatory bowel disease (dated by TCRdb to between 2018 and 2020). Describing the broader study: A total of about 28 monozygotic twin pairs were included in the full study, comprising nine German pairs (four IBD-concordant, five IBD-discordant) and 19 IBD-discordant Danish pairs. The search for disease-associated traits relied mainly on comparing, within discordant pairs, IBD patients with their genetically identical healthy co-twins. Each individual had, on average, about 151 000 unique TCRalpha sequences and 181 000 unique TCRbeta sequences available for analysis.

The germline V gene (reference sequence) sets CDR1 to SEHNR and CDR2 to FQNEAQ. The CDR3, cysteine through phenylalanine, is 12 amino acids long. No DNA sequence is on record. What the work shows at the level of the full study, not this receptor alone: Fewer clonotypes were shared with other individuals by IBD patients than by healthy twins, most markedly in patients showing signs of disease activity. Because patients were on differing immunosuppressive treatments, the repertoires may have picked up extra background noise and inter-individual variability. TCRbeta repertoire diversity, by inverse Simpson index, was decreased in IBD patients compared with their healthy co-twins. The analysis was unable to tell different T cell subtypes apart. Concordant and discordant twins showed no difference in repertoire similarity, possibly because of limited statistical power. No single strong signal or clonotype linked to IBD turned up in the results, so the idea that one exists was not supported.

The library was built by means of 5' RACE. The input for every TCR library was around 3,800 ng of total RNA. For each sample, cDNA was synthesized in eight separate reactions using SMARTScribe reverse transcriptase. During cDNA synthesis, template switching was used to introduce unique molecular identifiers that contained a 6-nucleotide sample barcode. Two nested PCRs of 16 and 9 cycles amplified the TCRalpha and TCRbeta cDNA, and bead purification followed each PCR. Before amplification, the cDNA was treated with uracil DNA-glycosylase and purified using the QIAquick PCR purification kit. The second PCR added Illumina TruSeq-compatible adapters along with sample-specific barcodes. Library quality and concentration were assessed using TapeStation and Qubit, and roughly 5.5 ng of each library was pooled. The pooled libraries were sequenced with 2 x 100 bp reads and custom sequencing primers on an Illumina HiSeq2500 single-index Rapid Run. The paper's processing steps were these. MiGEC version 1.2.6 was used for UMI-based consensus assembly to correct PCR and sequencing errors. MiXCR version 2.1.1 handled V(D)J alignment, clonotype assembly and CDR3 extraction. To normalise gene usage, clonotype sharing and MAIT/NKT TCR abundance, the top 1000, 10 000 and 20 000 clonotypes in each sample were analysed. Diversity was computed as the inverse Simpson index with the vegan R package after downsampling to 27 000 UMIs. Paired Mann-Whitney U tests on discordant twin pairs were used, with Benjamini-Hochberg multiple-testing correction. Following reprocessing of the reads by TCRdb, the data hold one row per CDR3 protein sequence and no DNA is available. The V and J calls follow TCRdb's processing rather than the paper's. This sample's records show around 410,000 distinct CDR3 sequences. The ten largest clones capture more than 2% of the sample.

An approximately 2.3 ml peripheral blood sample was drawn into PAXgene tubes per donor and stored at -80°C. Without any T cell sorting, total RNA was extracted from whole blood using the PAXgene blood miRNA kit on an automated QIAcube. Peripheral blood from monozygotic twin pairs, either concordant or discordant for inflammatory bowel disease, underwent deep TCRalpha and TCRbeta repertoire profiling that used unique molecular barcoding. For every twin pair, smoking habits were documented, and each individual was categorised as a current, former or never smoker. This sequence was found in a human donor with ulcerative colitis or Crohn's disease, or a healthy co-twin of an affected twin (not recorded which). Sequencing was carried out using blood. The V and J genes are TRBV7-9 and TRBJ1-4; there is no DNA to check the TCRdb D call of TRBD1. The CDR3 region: CASSLGADSLFF.